The 4 T cell receptor beta chains below all came from one sample that was sequenced in a study of shared clonotypes between healthy human individuals (dated by TCRdb to 2019 to 2021). Library preparation employed the immunoSEQ multiplex PCR assay. In its TCRdb copy, this immuneACCESS table keeps in-frame sequences only and misses some clones. Where compared with another copy, unresolved V genes explain less than half of these, and the others have no known cause. This sample lists fewer than 1.6 million clones; 98% to 99% were detected once. The ten largest account for about 0.34% of the sample. Material for sequencing was naive CD4+ T cells sorted from blood. This sample's cell subset or site label indicates: CD45RA+ positively selected. The receptors derive from a young man in good health.

V gene TRBV4-3 combines with J gene TRBJ1-2; a weak D match, TRBD1 (6 bases). The germline gives CDR1 LGHNA, CDR2 YSLEER. This CDR3 is built from 15 residues. Trimming removed 0 bases at V and 4 bases at J, with 12 bases between. The CDR3 DNA is TGCGCCAGCAGCCAAGATCAGGGACAAGTCTATGGCTACACCTTC. Encoded protein: CASSQDQGQVYGYTF.

This clone was seen a single time. The chain joins TRBV15 to TRBJ1-4, with D possibly matching TRBD1 (5 bases). This CDR3 is 15 amino acids long. The V end was cut by 2 bases, the J end by 7 bases, with 14 bases between. From germline, CDR1 is LNHNV and CDR2 YYDKDF (reference sequence). CDR3 residues: CATSRRRGESEKLFF. CDR3 sequence (DNA): TGTGCCACCAGCAGAAGAAGGGGTGAGAGTGAAAAACTGTTTTTT.

V is TRBV29-1 and J is TRBJ1-3; TRBD1 agrees at 10 bases. The CDR3 has 14 amino acids. V gave up 6 bases and J gave up 2 bases; unmatched junction bases: 4. CDR1 is SQVTM, CDR2 ANQGSEA, per germline. The chain's CDR3 is CSVGTGAPGNTIYF. The CDR3, as DNA: TGCAGCGTCGGGACAGGGGCACCTGGAAACACCATATATTTT.

The V gene is TRBV5-1, the J gene TRBJ2-7; maybe TRBD2 (6 bases). The CDR3 covers 16 residues. The germline V and J ends were trimmed by 1 base and 3 bases, with 17 bases remaining between them. Per the germline V gene, CDR1 is SGHRS and CDR2 is YFSETQ. This CDR3 is CASSLSVAGSIYEQYF. In DNA, the CDR3 is TGCGCCAGCAGCTTGTCTGTTGCGGGATCTATCTACGAGCAGTACTTC.